The 29 T cell receptor beta chains below were found in one sample sequenced in a study of control samples from healthy donors and cancer patients (dated by TCRdb to 2018 to 2020). The library was built by means of the immunoSEQ multiplex PCR assay. Imported from immuneACCESS, the table was reduced by TCRdb to in-frame sequences with V and J called. These copies leave out some clones; in studies compared against another copy, an unresolved V gene accounts for under half, and the cause of the remainder is not known. For this sample there are approximately 110,000 clones; approximately 93% appear just once. Jointly, the top ten make up approximately 8% of the sample. Sequencing was carried out using blood. The receptors come from a woman aged 18-29 years in good health.

V and J are TRBV7-2 and TRBJ2-2; 8 positions match TRBD1. Germline CDR1 reads SGHTA; CDR2 reads FQGNSA. With 4 bases clipped from V and 5 bases from J, the junction kept 3 bases outside the gene matches. CDR3 size: 14 residues. CDR3 residues: CASSSDRGTGELFF. Written as DNA, the CDR3 is TGTGCCAGCAGCTCCGACAGGGGTACCGGGGAGCTGTTTTTT.

The V and J genes are TRBV4-1 and TRBJ2-4; TRBD2 matches 7 bases. The CDR3 totals 18 residues. CDR1 MGHRA and CDR2 YSYEKL come from the germline V gene. The J segment lost 2 bases and the V segment lost 0 bases, leaving 10 bases of the junction unmatched. The CDR3 region is CASSQDPSGTGSKNIQYF. CDR3 nucleotides: TGCGCCAGCAGCCAAGATCCCAGCGGGACGGGGTCCAAAAACATTCAGTACTTC.

The chain uses TRBV19 and TRBJ1-4, with D hard to call. The V end lost 5 bases, the J end lost 6 bases, and 10 bases lay between the germline ends. The CDR3 is 13 amino acids. CDR1 and CDR2 from the germline V gene are LNHDA and SQIVND (reference sequence). The CDR3 nucleotides are TGTGCCAGTAGTCCCGGGCGGGATGAAAAACTGTTTTTT. Translating gives CASSPGRDEKLFF.

V is TRBV4-3 and J is TRBJ1-1, with D maybe TRBD1 (5 bases). Germline loops: CDR1 LGHNA, CDR2 YSLEER. V lost 2 bases and J lost 0, with 22 bases in between. The CDR3 runs to 19 residues. The CDR3 nucleotides are TGCGCCAGCAGCCAATCACTTGCGGGGCAGACCACGATGAACACTGAAGCTTTCTTT. Residues: CASSQSLAGQTTMNTEAFF.

The chain has TRBV5-4 and TRBJ1-3; D is possibly TRBD1 (6 bases). The V gene lost 3 bases and the J gene lost 11 bases, with 12 bases spanning the gap. CDR3 size: 12 residues. The germline V gene has CDR1 SGHNT and CDR2 YYREEE (reference sequence). DNA of the CDR3: TGTGCCAGCAGCTGGGGGGGCGGGGCCATATATTTT. It yields the protein CASSWGGGAIYF.

The chain links TRBV7-2 to TRBJ2-2, with 11 bases that match TRBD2. With 1 base clipped from V and 4 bases from J, the junction kept 5 bases outside the gene matches. Germline values: CDR1 SGHTA, CDR2 FQGNSA. This CDR3 has 17 amino acids. This chain's CDR3 is CASSLVLAGDSTGELFF. The DNA of the CDR3 is TGTGCCAGCAGCTTAGTACTAGCGGGGGATAGCACCGGGGAGCTGTTTTTT.

This rearrangement joins TRBV15 to TRBJ1-6, with D hard to call. V lost 7 bases, J lost 10 bases, and 20 bases lay in between. Germline assignment: CDR1 LNHNV and CDR2 YYDKDF (reference sequence). This CDR3 spans 15 amino acids. DNA of the CDR3: TGTGCCACCACACGGCTTCTTTCGGGAGACTCACCCCTCCACTTT. Its protein is CATTRLLSGDSPLHF.

The rearrangement links TRBV9 to TRBJ1-2; 7 nucleotides align to TRBD1. V trimming: 10 bases; J trimming: 2 bases; junction bases outside the gene matches: 11. The germline V gene encodes CDR1 SGDLS and CDR2 YYNGEE. This CDR3 is built from 14 residues. CDR3 amino acids: CASNNEQGNYGYTF. DNA of the CDR3: TGTGCCTCTAACAACGAACAGGGGAACTATGGCTACACCTTC.

J is TRBJ2-7 and V is TRBV10-2; TRBD1 aligns across 11 bases. CDR1 WSHSY and CDR2 SAAADI come from the germline V gene. The ends lost 1 base at V and 2 bases at J; junction bases unmatched: 4. The CDR3 contains 16 residues. The CDR3 here is CASSEFVGQGAYEQYF. CDR3 DNA sequence: TGCGCCAGCAGTGAGTTTGTGGGACAGGGGGCCTACGAGCAGTACTTC.

V usage is TRBV6-2 or TRBV6-3 and J usage is TRBJ2-1; TRBD2 agrees at 14 bases. V trimming: 2 bases; J trimming: 10 bases; junction bases outside the gene matches: 22. The CDR3 totals 21 residues. The V gene's germline CDR1 is MNHEY and CDR2 SVGEGT. CDR3 protein: CASSYPIPGLAGVSIQWEQFF. The CDR3 nucleotides are TGTGCCAGCAGTTACCCGATCCCGGGACTAGCGGGAGTGTCAATTCAATGGGAGCAGTTCTTC.

CDR3 in DNA: TGTGCCAGCAGCAATAAGGGAGGGAACACTGAAGCTTTCTTT. It yields the protein CASSNKGGNTEAFF. The rearrangement links TRBV21-1 to TRBJ1-1. TRBV21-1 is described as a pseudogene. The CDR3 has 14 residues.

This sequence joins TRBV24-1 and TRBJ2-2; D uncertain. The CDR3 loop spans 13 amino acids. V was shortened by 6 bases and J by 0 bases, with 4 bases between the two germline ends. Germline CDR1 KGHDR, CDR2 SFDVKD. The CDR3 DNA reads TGTGCCACCAGTTTGGCGAACACCGGGGAGCTGTTTTTT. This encodes CATSLANTGELFF.

This clone was counted only a few times. The chain employs TRBV6-2 or TRBV6-3 and TRBJ2-7; 7 bases match TRBD1. The V segment lost 3 bases and the J segment 2 bases; nucleotides outside the gene matches: 13. The CDR3 spans 17 residues. Per the germline V gene, CDR1 is MNHEY and CDR2 is SVGEGT. The CDR3 DNA is TGTGCCAGCAGTTATGCACCCGGGGACAGCCCAACCTACGAGCAGTACTTC. Translated, it gives CASSYAPGDSPTYEQYF.

The chain carries TRBV7-3 and TRBJ2-3; D is ambiguous. Germline V gene sequence: CDR1 SGHTA, CDR2 FQGTGA. V lost 2 bases, J lost 4 bases, and 7 bases lay in between. The CDR3 spans 13 residues. The CDR3 region is CASSLFKSDTQYF. The CDR3 DNA reads as TGTGCCAGCAGCTTATTCAAGTCAGATACGCAGTATTTT.

This clone was found once. The J gene is TRBJ1-1, the V gene TRBV6-5; 10 bases map to TRBD1. Germline V gene data show CDR1 as MNHEY and CDR2 as SVGAGI. The CDR3 covers 14 residues. V shed 10 bases and J 4 bases; nucleotides not matched to a gene: 9. CDR3 DNA: TGTGCCATTCTCAGGACAGGGGGGGGCACTGAAGCTTTCTTT. As protein: CAILRTGGGTEAFF.

V is TRBV6-2 or TRBV6-3 and J is TRBJ1-2; D unresolved. Trimming stripped 0 bases from V and 10 bases from J, with 9 bases between. Germline V CDR1 and CDR2: MNHEY, SVGEGT. The CDR3 spans 12 residues. The CDR3 sequence: CASSYSPLHYTF. The CDR3 DNA reads TGTGCCAGCAGTTACTCGCCGCTTCACTACACCTTC.

This clone came up once. The V call is TRBV5-8, the J call TRBJ1-3; tentative D call: TRBD1 (6 bases). Trimming removed 4 bases from V and 2 bases from J, with 16 bases in between. The CDR3 runs 16 residues. Germline V CDR1 and CDR2: SGHTS, YDEGEE. The DNA of the CDR3 is TGTGCCAGCAGCGGGTTTAAACAGGGAGCTGGAAACACCATATATTTT. Protein product: CASSGFKQGAGNTIYF.

The V gene is TRBV7-3, the J gene TRBJ1-1; D unresolved. There are 13 residues in the CDR3. CDR1 and CDR2 (germline): SGHTA, FQGTGA. The V end lost 1 base, the J end lost 3 bases, and 6 bases lay between the germline ends. The CDR3 DNA sequence: TGTGCCAGCAGCTTAAGGGTGGACACTGAAGCTTTCTTT. Its protein is CASSLRVDTEAFF.

The chain is built from TRBV18 and TRBJ2-3; a weak D match, TRBD2 (6 bases). CDR1 and CDR2 from the germline V gene are KGHSH and LQKENI. With 1 base removed from V and 1 base from J, the gap between germline ends came to 15 bases. CDR3 length: 17 amino acids. DNA for the CDR3: TGTGCCAGCTCACCACTAGCGGCGAGAGGGGGCACAGATACGCAGTATTTT. It specifies CASSPLAARGGTDTQYF.

The rearrangement joins TRBV7-6 to TRBJ2-1, with 7 bases lining up with TRBD2. Germline V gene lookup returns CDR1 SGHVS and CDR2 FNYEAQ. The length of the CDR3 is 17 residues. Germline trimming cut 3 bases from V and 3 bases from J; bases unmatched to any gene: 11. The CDR3 sequence: CASSLDMGGGYYNEQFF. DNA for the CDR3: TGTGCCAGCAGCTTGGACATGGGGGGGGGATACTACAATGAGCAGTTCTTC.

The V gene is TRBV4-3, the J gene TRBJ2-7, with D perhaps TRBD2 (6 bases). Germline assignment: CDR1 LGHNA and CDR2 YSLEER. The CDR3 length is 15 residues. V lost 0 bases and J 7 bases, leaving 16 bases between the germline ends. The CDR3 loop reads CASSQDSRIRGEQYF. CDR3 in DNA: TGCGCCAGCAGCCAAGATTCCCGCATCCGGGGGGAGCAGTACTTC.

CDR3 protein: CASSQGFSGSEFYEQYF. The CDR3 DNA reads TGTGCCAGCAGCCAAGGTTTTAGCGGGAGTGAATTCTACGAGCAGTACTTC. The chain uses TRBV4-2 and TRBJ2-7; TRBD2 matches 9 bases. Germline-derived CDR1 and CDR2 are LGHNA and YNFKEQ. Germline trimming cut 1 base from V and 3 bases from J; bases unmatched to any gene: 10. The CDR3 runs 17 residues.

The J gene is TRBJ1-6, the V gene TRBV6-6; D perhaps matches TRBD1 (5 bases). Germline values: CDR1 MNHNY, CDR2 SVGAGI (reference sequence). Deletions cut 2 bases from V and 9 bases from J, with 11 bases between. The CDR3 runs to 14 residues. The CDR3 sequence is CASSYVDRFSPLHF. The CDR3 coding sequence is TGTGCCAGCAGTTACGTAGACAGATTTTCACCCCTCCACTTT.

The chain is built from TRBV14 and TRBJ1-2; D may be TRBD1 (5 bases). Germline CDR1 SGHDN, CDR2 FVKESK. This CDR3 is built from 14 residues. Trimming took 0 bases from V and 4 from J, leaving 9 bases between them. CDR3 protein: CASSQEDSPYGYTF. In DNA, the CDR3 is TGTGCCAGCAGCCAAGAAGACAGCCCCTATGGCTACACCTTC.

This rearrangement joins TRBV7-4 to TRBJ1-6, with a possible D match to TRBD1 (6 bases). This CDR3 has 22 residues. Germline assignment: CDR1 SGHVT and CDR2 SQSDAQ. V shed 9 bases and J shed 13 bases, with 46 bases lying between them. In DNA form, the CDR3 reads TGTGCCAGTCACAGGGAGGTTTATCTAAGCCTCTGCAGCTGTGCTCCTATAATTCCCCTCCACTTT. Translated: CASHREVYLSLCSCAPIIPLHF.

V usage is TRBV7-9 and J usage is TRBJ2-1, with 11 bases that match TRBD1. The junction had 7 bases not matched to a gene; V was cut back by 6 bases and J by 3 bases. This CDR3 has 16 amino acids. Germline V lookup: CDR1 SEHNR, CDR2 FQNEAQ (reference sequence). The CDR3 DNA sequence: TGTGCCAGCAGTTCCTCCGGGACAGGGGGCTACAATGAGCAGTTCTTC. It yields the protein CASSSSGTGGYNEQFF.

The J gene is TRBJ1-2, the V gene TRBV4-3, with 10 nucleotides matching TRBD1. From germline, CDR1 is LGHNA and CDR2 YSLEER. With V trimmed by 1 base and J by 4 bases, 0 bases remained unmatched. This CDR3 region has 14 residues. CDR3: CASSQGDRGYGYTF. CDR3 bases: TGCGCCAGCAGCCAAGGGGACAGGGGCTATGGCTACACCTTC.

The rearrangement joins TRBV24-1 to TRBJ2-7; D not resolved. This CDR3 is 13 amino acids long. The ends were cut back, 2 bases at V and 3 bases at J, with 7 bases in the middle. From germline, CDR1 is KGHDR and CDR2 SFDVKD. This CDR3 reads CATSDSAHYEQYF. CDR3 nucleotide sequence: TGTGCCACCAGTGATTCTGCCCACTACGAGCAGTACTTC.

Only a few counts were recorded for this clone. Other DNA sequences within the sample encode an identical CDR3. The genes are TRBV9 and TRBJ2-5, with 7 bases identical to TRBD1. V gave up 4 bases and J gave up 5 bases; unmatched junction bases: 2. The CDR3 consists of 12 residues. Germline V lookup: CDR1 SGDLS, CDR2 YYNGEE. The CDR3 DNA reads as TGTGCCAGCAGCCAGACAGGGGAGACCCAGTACTTC. Amino acid sequence: CASSQTGETQYF.